This entry features one T cell receptor beta chain sequence. Its specificity is unknown. Input was roughly 2.2 ug genomic DNA, or all available if less. Sequencing was performed with immunoSEQ multiplex PCR; in TCRdb, only in-frame clones are kept and a portion is missing. The table has roughly 100,000 clones, more than 80% seen once. The data originate from a study of glioma-infiltrating T cells after dendritic cell vaccination. General study findings and limits: Patients with more pretreatment TILs had longer time to progression and survival. No direct clonality-survival link was found; a diverse polyclonal response may matter.

Sequences were derived from blood, sampled before dendritic cell vaccination. The TCR was taken from a human donor with glioblastoma.

As DNA, the CDR3 is TGTGCCAGCAGTGAAGGTCAGGGAATCTCCTACGAGCAGTACTTC. It yields the protein CASSEGQGISYEQYF. V gene TRBV2 combines with J gene TRBJ2-7; perhaps TRBD1 as D (5 bases). There are 15 residues in the CDR3. The ends were cut back, 1 base at V and 0 bases at J, with 10 bases in the middle. The germline V gene has CDR1 SNHLY and CDR2 FYNNEI.